This T cell receptor beta chain was recorded in a study of cytomegalovirus exposure and HLA in healthy donors. Germline V gene data show CDR1 as SQVTM and CDR2 as ANQGSEA. The V end was cut by 3 bases, the J end by 1 base, with 3 bases between. This CDR3 region has 12 residues. The PCR made use of 60 Vbeta and 13 Jbeta primers. The protocol was immunoSEQ multiplex PCR, while the TCRdb copy is restricted to in-frame clones and leaves out a portion. In the table there are 150,000 to 200,000 clones, over 70% of which are singletons. The chain has TRBV29-1 and TRBJ2-2; no firm D call. This sequence originates from a woman aged 25 to 39 in good health and CMV-seropositive. The sequenced sample was PBMCs. CDR3 DNA sequence: TGCAGCGTTGATCGGAACACCGGGGAGCTGTTTTTT. This codes for CSVDRNTGELFF.